This T cell receptor beta chain came from a study of blood T cell repertoires in COVID-19. Data came from immunoSEQ multiplex PCR; TCRdb stores just in-frame clones and leaves some out. In the table there are approximately 260,000 clones, around 80% of which are singletons. This CDR3 contains 13 residues. Trimming stripped 6 bases from V and 3 bases from J, with 12 bases between. Germline CDR1 MNHNY, CDR2 SVGAGI (reference sequence). The origin of this receptor is a man aged 25-45 years with acute COVID-19. Sequences were obtained from PBMCs or T cells enriched from blood (not recorded which). The gene calls are TRBV6-6 and TRBJ2-7, with D possibly matching TRBD1 (6 bases). The CDR3 spells CASRRTESYEQYV. Here the CDR3 DNA reads TGTGCCAGCAGGAGGACAGAAAGCTACGAGCAGTACGTC.